A selection of T cell receptor beta chains follows, all from one sample in a study of human versus mouse CDR3 diversity and MHC coevolution. Clones were sequenced by immunoSEQ multiplex PCR, and TCRdb holds only the in-frame ones, with some missing. Here the sample spans tens of thousands of clones, roughly 95% being singletons. Source material: naive CD4+ T cells from blood. These receptors all come from a person aged 30-70 years in good health. The conserved cysteine and the conserved F or W are not part of the CDR3 here.

j_gene | v_gene | CDR3aa
TRBJ2-2 | TRBV11-2 | ASSLGRRENTGELF
TRBJ2-1 | TRBV2 | ASRATYNEQF
TRBJ2-7 | TRBV7-2 | ASSGGLAGGFSYEQY
TRBJ2-2 | TRBV6-6 | ASSSHQGANTGELF
TRBJ2-1 | TRBV5-1 | ASRTSGTYNEQF
TRBJ1-3 | TRBV27 | ASSLYQPLLQGASGNTIY
TRBJ1-1 | TRBV7-3 | ASSLMARGSGTEAF
TRBJ2-5 | TRBV4-2 | ASSQVGAGGQETQY
TRBJ1-1 | TRBV18 | ASSPPNREGTEAF
TRBJ1-6 | TRBV25-1 | ASSDLTGVSYNSPLH
TRBJ2-1 | TRBV28 | ASSPEGGASYNEQF
TRBJ1-1 | TRBV7-8 | ASSLRGRATEAF
. | TRBV27 | ASSRLGTGTYEQY
TRBJ1-1 | TRBV19 | ASSIGMNTEAF
TRBJ1-2 | TRBV7-9 | ASSLGPTGTYGYT
TRBJ2-1 | TRBV27 | ASNRELAGGYNEQF
TRBJ2-1 | TRBV18 | ASSSGTGGNEQF
TRBJ2-7 | TRBV7-2 | ASSWRTGLYEQY
TRBJ2-3 | TRBV7-2 | ASTGLAGRTDTQY
TRBJ2-3 | TRBV7-2 | ASSSRLAGLRDTQY
TRBJ2-5 | TRBV29-1 | SVGGDASGETQY
TRBJ2-2 | TRBV19 | ASTPGLARTGELF
TRBJ2-2 | TRBV4-1 | ASSTAFGTGELF
TRBJ1-4 | TRBV28 | ASNEQTNEKLF
. | TRBV18 | ASSPQQGSTYEQY
TRBJ2-7 | TRBV10-3 | AISEGGGGLGEQY
TRBJ1-3 | TRBV7-2 | ASSLVSSGNTIY
TRBJ2-5 | TRBV6-1 | ASSEWGQFQETQY
TRBJ1-2 | TRBV18 | ASSPRRQGAEYGYT
TRBJ2-4 | TRBV30 | AWSPSKNIQY
TRBJ1-1 | TRBV18 | ASSPGTANTEAF
TRBJ1-1 | TRBV28 | ASSPLSNTEAF
TRBJ1-1 | TRBV11-1 | ASSLGGLNTEAF
TRBJ1-2 | TRBV28 | ASSLFVGSREDYGYT
TRBJ2-4 | TRBV19 | ASSIGEGGYKNIQY
TRBJ2-3 | TRBV2 | ASNQLAGGTDTQY
TRBJ1-2 | TRBV7-2 | ASSPQTGDYGYT
. | TRBV7-8 | ASSLARDRSYEQY
TRBJ1-1 | TRBV6-4 | ASSEDRANTEAF
TRBJ1-6 | TRBV6-5 | ASSSPGQPSPLH
TRBJ1-4 | TRBV19 | ASTRGAGGEKLF
TRBJ2-7 | TRBV6-5 | ASSYYGTGNYEQY
TRBJ1-2 | TRBV7-2 | ASSRDREVSYGYT
TRBJ1-1 | TRBV5-1 | ASSSSLGSTEAF
TRBJ1-3 | TRBV19 | ASSAQRDSNSGNTIY
TRBJ2-1 | TRBV29-1 | STRTPPGYNEQF
TRBJ1-2 | TRBV9 | ASSPRGTPSGYT
TRBJ2-7 | TRBV7-2 | ASSQSGVPAEQY
TRBJ1-1 | TRBV19 | ASSPGQGMNTEAF